A single sample is the source of the 9 T cell receptor beta chains below, sequenced in a study of T cell repertoires in cytomegalovirus infection. TCRdb re-analysed the reads in MiXCR, keeping a single row per CDR3 protein. Found here are around 450,000 distinct CDR3 sequences, roughly 31% of them singletons; the top ten hold roughly 13%. The specimen was PBMCs. These receptors originate from a human donor in good health (CMV status not recorded). Some clones in this sample may be carry-over from other donors' samples.

This clonotype was counted a few times. The chain combines TRBV19 with TRBJ2-2; D is unresolved. In germline, CDR1 is LNHDA, CDR2 SQIVND (reference sequence). Trimming pared 5 bases from V and 7 bases from J, leaving 23 bases between. The CDR3 length is 17 residues. The CDR3 nucleotides are TGTGCCAGTAGTTTCGGTCTGAATCGGAATAAGGGCGGGGAGCTGTTTTTT. It encodes CASSFGLNRNKGGELFF. The full variable domain, its missing parts supplied by reference TRBV19 and TRBJ2-2, is DGGITQSPKYLFRKEGQNVTLSCEQNLNHDAMYWYRQDPGQGLRLIYYSQIVNDFQKGDIAEGYSVSREKKESFPLTVTSAQKNPTAFYLCASSFGLNRNKGGELFFGEGSRLTVL.

Ten or more counts support this clonotype. This chain uses TRBV7-2 with TRBJ1-4; D ambiguous. The CDR3 runs 14 residues. V dropped 4 bases and J dropped 5 bases, with 11 bases sitting between them. CDR1 and CDR2 (germline): SGHTA, FQGNSA. The CDR3 region has the DNA TGTGCCAGCAGCTCAGACATCCTAAATGAAAAACTGTTTTTT. Protein product: CASSSDILNEKLFF.

The chain links TRBV4-3 to TRBJ2-7, with D perhaps TRBD1 or TRBD2 (5 bases each). V was shortened by 4 bases and J by 1 base, with 17 bases between the two germline ends. The CDR3 totals 16 residues. The V gene's germline CDR1 is LGHNA and CDR2 YSLEER. The CDR3 nucleotides are TGCGCCAGCAGCCGGGACCTCCGAACCCCGTCCTACGAGCAGTACTTC. Its protein is CASSRDLRTPSYEQYF.

The chain links TRBV23-1 to TRBJ2-7; 11 nucleotides agree with TRBD1. TRBV23-1 is given ORF status, its function remaining uncertain. The CDR3 covers 17 residues. The J segment lost 2 bases and the V segment lost 0 bases, leaving 6 bases of the junction unmatched. CDR3 region: CASSQSRGTGGAYEQYF. DNA of the CDR3: TGCGCCAGCAGTCAATCGAGGGGGACAGGGGGGGCCTACGAGCAGTACTTC.

This clonotype showed up just a few times. The rearrangement links TRBV29-1 to TRBJ1-2; 7 nucleotides match TRBD1. Germline values: CDR1 SQVTM, CDR2 ANQGSEA. V was clipped by 4 bases and J by 4 bases; unmatched bases: 6. The CDR3 totals 13 residues. The CDR3 protein is CSVGDRAIYGYTF. CDR3 sequence (DNA): TGCAGCGTTGGGGACAGAGCAATCTATGGCTACACCTTC.

CDR3 protein: CASSQGALPRPGANVLTF. DNA of the CDR3: TGTGCCAGCAGCCAAGGCGCTTTACCCCGGCCTGGGGCCAACGTCCTGACTTTC. The chain uses TRBV4-2 and TRBJ2-6, with D hard to call. Germline-derived CDR1 and CDR2 are LGHNA and YNFKEQ. Trimming left V 1 base short and J 2 bases short, with 15 bases between. The CDR3 runs 18 residues.

This clonotype was seen only a few times. This chain connects TRBV20-1 to TRBJ2-3, with 13 bases fitting TRBD2. CDR3 length: 19 residues. V shed 4 bases, J shed 0 bases, and the junction held 13 bases outside the gene matches. Germline lookup yields CDR1 DFQATT and CDR2 SNEGSKA (reference sequence). DNA of the CDR3: TGCAGTGCTAAGACTAGCGGGGGGCCCCTCCCGTCTAGCACAGATACGCAGTATTTT. It codes for CSAKTSGGPLPSSTDTQYF.

This clonotype was seen repeatedly, ten times or more. This sequence joins TRBV7-6 and TRBJ2-1, with 7 bases aligning to TRBD2. V lost 7 bases, J lost 3 bases, and 12 bases stayed unmatched. Per germline, CDR1 SGHVS and CDR2 FNYEAQ. The length of the CDR3 is 16 residues. CDR3 sequence (DNA): TGTGCCAGCACGACGCGGCCTACGGGGGGCTACAATGAGCAGTTCTTC. Protein product: CASTTRPTGGYNEQFF.

This clonotype was counted between two and nine times. The chain joins TRBV19 to TRBJ1-1; D is uncertain. The CDR3 extends over 11 amino acids. V was pared by 3 bases and J by 12 bases, with 11 bases between. CDR1 LNHDA and CDR2 SQIVND come from the germline V gene (reference sequence). The CDR3 sequence: CASSIGLDTFF. The CDR3 DNA follows: TGTGCCAGTAGTATCGGTTTGGATACTTTCTTT.